This T cell receptor (beta chain) came from a study of cytomegalovirus exposure and HLA in healthy donors. The PCR had 60 Vbeta and 13 Jbeta primers. Clones were read by immunoSEQ multiplex PCR, and TCRdb kept only the in-frame ones, dropping some. The table records about 120,000 clones, less than 10% of them present only once. The study, taken as a whole, reports: It was taken for granted in presence/absence analyses that sequencing depth across donors was roughly uniform.

The V and J ends lost 8 bases and 1 base respectively, with 14 bases between them. The V gene's germline CDR1 is MNHEY and CDR2 SMNVEV (reference sequence). The CDR3 has 15 amino acids. Details on this clone: Its antigen is as yet unknown.

The origin of this receptor is a woman aged 40 to 49 in good health and CMV-seropositive. The rearrangement uses TRBV27 and TRBJ2-2; D possibly corresponds to TRBD1 (6 bases). The specimen was PBMCs. The CDR3 loop reads CASSTGTLNTGELFF. The CDR3 nucleotides are TGTGCCAGCTCTACAGGGACACTGAACACCGGGGAGCTGTTTTTT.